Sequencing of this T cell receptor (beta chain) was carried out in a study of beta chain features in type 1 diabetes. The isolated RNA, all of it, was reverse transcribed, so expressed TCRB transcripts were what got sequenced. Some clones are missing from TCRdb's copy, which holds only in-frame ones; the method was immunoSEQ multiplex PCR. Of about 130,000 clones listed, 9.2% are singletons. This clone occurred a few times. CD45RO/CCR7/CD25/CD127/CD95/CD27 sorting isolated CD4+ naive, central memory, regulatory and stem cell-like memory cells. Populations isolated by sorting all had purity greater than 95%. This CDR3 contains 15 residues. Germline values: CDR1 SGHTA, CDR2 FQGNSA. The V segment lost 0 bases and the J segment 2 bases; nucleotides outside the gene matches: 4.

The chain employs TRBV7-2 and TRBJ2-7, with TRBD1 matching 7 bases. Sequencing was performed on central memory CD4+ T cells from blood. This TCR came from a man aged 18 to 35 in good health. The CDR3, as DNA: TGTGCCAGCAGCTTAGCAACAGACAGGGCCTACGAGCAGTACTTC. The encoded protein is CASSLATDRAYEQYF. Full variable domain (outside the CDR3, taken from reference TRBV7-2 and TRBJ2-7): GAGVSQSPSNKVTEKGKDVELRCDPISGHTALYWYRQSLGQGLEFLIYFQGNSAPDKSGLPSDRFSAERTGGSVSTLTIQRTQQEDSAVYLCASSLATDRAYEQYFGPGTRLTVT.